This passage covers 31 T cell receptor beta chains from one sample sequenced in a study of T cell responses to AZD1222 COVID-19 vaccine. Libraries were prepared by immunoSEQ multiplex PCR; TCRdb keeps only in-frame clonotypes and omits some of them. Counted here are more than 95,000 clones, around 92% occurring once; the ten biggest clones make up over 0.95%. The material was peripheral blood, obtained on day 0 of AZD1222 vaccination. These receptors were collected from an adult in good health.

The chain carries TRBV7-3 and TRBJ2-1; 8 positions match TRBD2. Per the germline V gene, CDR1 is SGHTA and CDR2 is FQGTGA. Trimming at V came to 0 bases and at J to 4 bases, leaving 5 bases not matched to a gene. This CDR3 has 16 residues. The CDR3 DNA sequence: TGTGCCAGCAGCTTAACTGTGACGGGGGGGTACAATGAGCAGTTCTTC. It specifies CASSLTVTGGYNEQFF.

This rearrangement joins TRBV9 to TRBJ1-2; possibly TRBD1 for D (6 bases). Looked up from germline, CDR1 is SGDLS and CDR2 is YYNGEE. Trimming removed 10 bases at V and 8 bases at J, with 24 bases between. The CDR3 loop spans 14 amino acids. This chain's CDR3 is CARRANRGGGGYTF. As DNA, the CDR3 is TGTGCCCGCCGGGCCAACAGAGGGGGAGGGGGCTACACCTTC.

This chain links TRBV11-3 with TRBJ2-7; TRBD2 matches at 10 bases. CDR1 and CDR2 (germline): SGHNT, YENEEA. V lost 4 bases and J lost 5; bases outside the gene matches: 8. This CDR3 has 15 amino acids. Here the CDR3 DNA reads TGTGCCAGCAGCTCGTCACCTAGCGGGAGAAACGAGCAGTACTTC. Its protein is CASSSSPSGRNEQYF.

CDR3 DNA sequence: TGTGCCAGCAGCCTCGACGACCGAAGCACAGATACGCAGTATTTT. It is translated as CASSLDDRSTDTQYF. The rearrangement uses TRBV7-3 and TRBJ2-3; no reliable D call. This CDR3 has 15 amino acids. Germline V lookup: CDR1 SGHTA, CDR2 FQGTGA. The ends were cut back, 5 bases at V and 0 bases at J, with 12 bases in the middle.

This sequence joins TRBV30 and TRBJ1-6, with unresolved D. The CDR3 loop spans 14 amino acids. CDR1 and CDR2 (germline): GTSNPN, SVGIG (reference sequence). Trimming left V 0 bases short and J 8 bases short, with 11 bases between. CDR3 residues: CAWSVQYRHSPLHF. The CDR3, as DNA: TGTGCCTGGAGTGTCCAATATCGACATTCACCCCTCCACTTT.

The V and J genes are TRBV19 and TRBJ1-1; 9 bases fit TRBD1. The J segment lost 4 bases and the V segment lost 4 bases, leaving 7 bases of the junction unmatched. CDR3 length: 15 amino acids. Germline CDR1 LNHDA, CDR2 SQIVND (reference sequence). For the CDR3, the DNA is TGTGCCAGTAGTACCACAGGGGGCGGAGGCACTGAAGCTTTCTTT. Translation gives CASSTTGGGGTEAFF.

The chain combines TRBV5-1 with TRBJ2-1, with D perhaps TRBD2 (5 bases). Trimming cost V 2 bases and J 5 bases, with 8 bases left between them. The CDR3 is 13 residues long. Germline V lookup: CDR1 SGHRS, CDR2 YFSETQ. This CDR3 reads CASSFGGDNEQFF. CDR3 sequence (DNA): TGCGCCAGCAGCTTTGGAGGAGACAATGAGCAGTTCTTC.

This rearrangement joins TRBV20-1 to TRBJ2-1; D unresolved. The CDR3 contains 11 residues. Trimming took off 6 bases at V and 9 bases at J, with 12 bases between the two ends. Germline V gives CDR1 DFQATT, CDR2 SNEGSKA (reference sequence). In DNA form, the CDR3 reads TGCAGTGCCGGGCTAGTGAGTGAGCAGTTCTTC. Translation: CSAGLVSEQFF.

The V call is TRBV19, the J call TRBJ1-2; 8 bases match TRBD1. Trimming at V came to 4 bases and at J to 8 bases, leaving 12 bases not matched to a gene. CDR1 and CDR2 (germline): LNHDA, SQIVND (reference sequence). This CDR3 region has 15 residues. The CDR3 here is CASSTTGTGNRGYTF. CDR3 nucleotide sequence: TGTGCCAGTAGTACTACCGGGACAGGAAATCGGGGCTACACCTTC.

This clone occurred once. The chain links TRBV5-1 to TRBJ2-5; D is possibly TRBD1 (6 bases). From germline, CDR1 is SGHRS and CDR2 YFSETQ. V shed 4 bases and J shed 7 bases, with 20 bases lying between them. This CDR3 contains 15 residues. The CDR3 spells CASSAPGQTHGTQYF. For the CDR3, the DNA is TGCGCCAGCAGCGCACCGGGACAAACGCACGGGACCCAGTACTTC.

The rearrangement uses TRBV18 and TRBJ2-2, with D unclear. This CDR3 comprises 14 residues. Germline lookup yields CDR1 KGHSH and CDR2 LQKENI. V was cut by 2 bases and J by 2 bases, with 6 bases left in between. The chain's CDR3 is CASSPTENTGELFF. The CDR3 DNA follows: TGTGCCAGCTCACCAACCGAAAACACCGGGGAGCTGTTTTTT.

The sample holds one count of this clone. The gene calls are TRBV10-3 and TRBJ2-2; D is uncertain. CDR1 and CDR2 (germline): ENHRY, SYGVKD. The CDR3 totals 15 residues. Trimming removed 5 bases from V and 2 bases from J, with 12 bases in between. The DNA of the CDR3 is TGTGCCATCAGTCTAATGCTCACCAACACCGGGGAGCTGTTTTTT. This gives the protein CAISLMLTNTGELFF.

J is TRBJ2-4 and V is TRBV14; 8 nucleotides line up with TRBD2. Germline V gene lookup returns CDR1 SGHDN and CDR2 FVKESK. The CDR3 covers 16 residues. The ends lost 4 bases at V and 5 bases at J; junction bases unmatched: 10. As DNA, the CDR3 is TGTGCCAGCAGCCCCGGGGGCGGGAGGTCCCAAAACATTCAGTACTTC. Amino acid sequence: CASSPGGGRSQNIQYF.

In nucleotides, the CDR3 is TGTGCCAGCAGTGAAAGGCAGGGAGTCGTGGCTTTCTTT. It specifies CASSERQGVVAFF. This chain links TRBV2 with TRBJ1-1, with D perhaps TRBD1 (5 bases). Trimming took off 2 bases at V and 11 bases at J, with 15 bases between the two ends. Germline loops: CDR1 SNHLY, CDR2 FYNNEI. This CDR3 contains 13 residues. The full variable domain, with the rest looked up from reference TRBV2 and TRBJ1-1, is EPEVTQTPSHQVTQMGQEVILRCVPISNHLYFYWYRQILGQKVEFLVSFYNNEISEKSEIFDDQFSVERPDGSNFTLKIRSTKLEDSAMYFCASSERQGVVAFFGQGTRLTVV.

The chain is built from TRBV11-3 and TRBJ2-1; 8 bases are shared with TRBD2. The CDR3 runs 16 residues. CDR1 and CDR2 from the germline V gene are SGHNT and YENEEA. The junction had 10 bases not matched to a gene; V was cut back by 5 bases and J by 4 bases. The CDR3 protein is CASSPRRLANYNEQFF. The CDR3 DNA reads TGTGCCAGCAGCCCGAGGCGACTAGCGAATTACAATGAGCAGTTCTTC.

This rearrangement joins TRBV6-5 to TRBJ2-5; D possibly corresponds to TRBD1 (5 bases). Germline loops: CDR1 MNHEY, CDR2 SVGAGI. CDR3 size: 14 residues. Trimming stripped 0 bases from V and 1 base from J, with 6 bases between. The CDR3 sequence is CASSYSDSQETQYF. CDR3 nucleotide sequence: TGTGCCAGCAGTTACTCTGACAGCCAAGAGACCCAGTACTTC.

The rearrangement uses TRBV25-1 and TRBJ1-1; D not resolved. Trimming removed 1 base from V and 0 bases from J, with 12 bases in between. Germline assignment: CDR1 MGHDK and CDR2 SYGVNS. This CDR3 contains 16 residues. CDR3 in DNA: TGTGCCAGCAGTGAATTCGGCCCGGAGATGAACACTGAAGCTTTCTTT. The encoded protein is CASSEFGPEMNTEAFF.

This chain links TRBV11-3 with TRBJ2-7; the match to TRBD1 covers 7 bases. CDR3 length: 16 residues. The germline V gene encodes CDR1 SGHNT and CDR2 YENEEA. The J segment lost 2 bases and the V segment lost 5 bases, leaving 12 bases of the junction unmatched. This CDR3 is CASSPRDRVGPYEQYF. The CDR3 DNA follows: TGTGCCAGCAGCCCAAGAGACAGGGTAGGGCCCTACGAGCAGTACTTC.

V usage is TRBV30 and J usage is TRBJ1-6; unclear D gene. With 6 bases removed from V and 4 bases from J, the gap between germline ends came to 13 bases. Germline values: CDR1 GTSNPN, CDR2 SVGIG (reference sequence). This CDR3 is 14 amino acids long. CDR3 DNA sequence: TGTGCCTGTCTAGACCGTCGATATAATTCACCCCTCCACTTT. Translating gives CACLDRRYNSPLHF.

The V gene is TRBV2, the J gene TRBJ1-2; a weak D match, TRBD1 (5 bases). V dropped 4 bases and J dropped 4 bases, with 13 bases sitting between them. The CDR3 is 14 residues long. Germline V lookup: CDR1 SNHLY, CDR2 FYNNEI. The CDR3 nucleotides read TGTGCCAGCAGTGTGGGGCAGCCAGTCTATGGCTACACCTTC. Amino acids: CASSVGQPVYGYTF.

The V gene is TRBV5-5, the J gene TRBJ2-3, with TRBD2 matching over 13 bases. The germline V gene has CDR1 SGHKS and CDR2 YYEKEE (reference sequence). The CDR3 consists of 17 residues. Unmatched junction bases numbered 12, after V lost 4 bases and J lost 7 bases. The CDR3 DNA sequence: TGTGCCAGCAGCCAACCGGGACTAGCGGGAAAGGCGAATACGCAGTATTTT. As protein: CASSQPGLAGKANTQYF.

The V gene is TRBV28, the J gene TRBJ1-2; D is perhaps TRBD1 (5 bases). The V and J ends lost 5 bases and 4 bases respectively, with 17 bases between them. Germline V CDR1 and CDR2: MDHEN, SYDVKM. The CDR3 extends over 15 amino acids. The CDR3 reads CASSLLGTASYGYTF. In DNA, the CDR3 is TGTGCCAGCAGTCTGTTGGGGACCGCTAGCTATGGCTACACCTTC.

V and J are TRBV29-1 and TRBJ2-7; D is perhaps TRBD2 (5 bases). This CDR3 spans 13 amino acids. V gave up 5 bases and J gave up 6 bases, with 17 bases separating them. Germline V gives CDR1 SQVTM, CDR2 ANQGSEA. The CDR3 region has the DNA TGCAGCGTTTCCTCTTTCGGGAATACCGAGCAGTACTTC. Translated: CSVSSFGNTEQYF.

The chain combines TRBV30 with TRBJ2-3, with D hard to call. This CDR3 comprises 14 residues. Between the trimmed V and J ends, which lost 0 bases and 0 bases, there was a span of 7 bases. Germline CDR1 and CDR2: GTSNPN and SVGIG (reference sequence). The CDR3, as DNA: TGTGCCTGGAGTGTTGGTGGTAGCACAGATACGCAGTATTTT. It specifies CAWSVGGSTDTQYF.

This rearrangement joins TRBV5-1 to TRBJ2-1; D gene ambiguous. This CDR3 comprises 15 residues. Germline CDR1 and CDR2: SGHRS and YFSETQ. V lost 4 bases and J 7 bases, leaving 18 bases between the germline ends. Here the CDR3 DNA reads TGCGCCAGCAGCCCTTCACGACGAACGAGGAATGAGCAGTTCTTC. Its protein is CASSPSRRTRNEQFF.

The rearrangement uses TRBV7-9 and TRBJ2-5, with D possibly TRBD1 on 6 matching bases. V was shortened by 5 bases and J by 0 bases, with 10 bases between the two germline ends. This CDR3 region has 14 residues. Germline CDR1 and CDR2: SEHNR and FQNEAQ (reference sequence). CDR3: CASSRGQYQETQYF. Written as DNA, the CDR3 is TGTGCCAGCAGCAGAGGACAGTACCAAGAGACCCAGTACTTC.

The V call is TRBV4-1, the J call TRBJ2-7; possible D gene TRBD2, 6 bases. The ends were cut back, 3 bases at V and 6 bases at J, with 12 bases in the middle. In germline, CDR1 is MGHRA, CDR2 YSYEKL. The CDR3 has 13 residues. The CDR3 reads CASSHAGGSEQYF. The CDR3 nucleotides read TGCGCCAGCAGCCACGCCGGGGGATCCGAGCAGTACTTC.

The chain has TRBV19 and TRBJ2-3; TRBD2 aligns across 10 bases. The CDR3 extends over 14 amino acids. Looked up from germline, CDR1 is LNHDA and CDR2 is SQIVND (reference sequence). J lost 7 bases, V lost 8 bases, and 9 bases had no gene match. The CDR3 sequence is CASATGTSAYTQYF. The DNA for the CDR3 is TGTGCCAGTGCGACCGGGACTAGCGCTTATACGCAGTATTTT. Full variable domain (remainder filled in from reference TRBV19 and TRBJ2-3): DGGITQSPKYLFRKEGQNVTLSCEQNLNHDAMYWYRQDPGQGLRLIYYSQIVNDFQKGDIAEGYSVSREKKESFPLTVTSAQKNPTAFYLCASATGTSAYTQYFGPGTRLTVL.

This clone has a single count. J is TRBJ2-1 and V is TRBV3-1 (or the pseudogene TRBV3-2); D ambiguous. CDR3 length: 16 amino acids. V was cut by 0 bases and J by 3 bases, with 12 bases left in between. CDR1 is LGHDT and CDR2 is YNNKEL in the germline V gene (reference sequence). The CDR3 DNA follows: TGTGCCAGCAGCCAAGATAACTCCCCACGCTACAATGAGCAGTTCTTC. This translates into CASSQDNSPRYNEQFF.

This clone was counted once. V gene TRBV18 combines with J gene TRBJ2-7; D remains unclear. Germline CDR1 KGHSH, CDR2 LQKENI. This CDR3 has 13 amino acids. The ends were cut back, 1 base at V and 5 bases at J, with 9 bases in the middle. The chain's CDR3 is CASSPLGKHEQYF. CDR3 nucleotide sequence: TGTGCCAGCTCACCACTGGGGAAGCACGAGCAGTACTTC.

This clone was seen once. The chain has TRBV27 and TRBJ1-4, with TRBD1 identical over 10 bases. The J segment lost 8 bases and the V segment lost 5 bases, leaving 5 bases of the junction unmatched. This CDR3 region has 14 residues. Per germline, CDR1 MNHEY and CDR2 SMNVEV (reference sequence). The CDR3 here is CASSRQGAGEKLFF. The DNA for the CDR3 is TGTGCCAGCAGTAGACAGGGGGCGGGAGAAAAACTGTTTTTT.